Shown below are 22 T cell receptor beta chains from a single sample sequenced in a study of blood T cell repertoires in COVID-19. Clones were sequenced by immunoSEQ multiplex PCR, and TCRdb holds only the in-frame ones, with some missing. The repertoire consists of around 260,000 clones, with roughly 86% occurring once and the leading ten covering over 4%. The specimen was peripheral blood. The source of these receptors is a woman aged 55-70 years with COVID-19, enrolled during active disease.

This clone was counted a few times. The chain has TRBV5-4 and TRBJ1-6, with a possible D match to TRBD1 (5 bases). Trimming took 5 bases from V and 7 from J, leaving 13 bases between them. CDR1 and CDR2 from the germline V gene are SGHNT and YYREEE (reference sequence). The CDR3 consists of 14 residues. CDR3 nucleotides: TGTGCCAGCAGTGGAGGGGAGAGAAATTCACCCCTCCACTTT. Translated, it gives CASSGGERNSPLHF. Variable domain in full (rest from reference TRBV5-4 and TRBJ1-6): ETGVTQSPTHLIKTRGQQVTLRCSSQSGHNTVSWYQQALGQGPQFIFQYYREEENGRGNFPPRFSGLQFPNYSSELNVNALELDDSALYLCASSGGERNSPLHFGNGTRLTVT.

The chain recombines TRBV28 with TRBJ2-7; D remains unclear. V was cut by 5 bases and J by 3 bases, with 5 bases left in between. From germline, CDR1 is MDHEN and CDR2 SYDVKM. The CDR3 is 11 amino acids. The CDR3 region has the DNA TGTGCCAGCAGTCAAAACTACGAGCAGTACTTC. Amino acids: CASSQNYEQYF.

The chain is built from TRBV9 and TRBJ2-7, with TRBD2 matching 8 bases. The ends lost 0 bases at V and 3 bases at J; junction bases unmatched: 14. This CDR3 has 18 residues. Germline CDR1 reads SGDLS; CDR2 reads YYNGEE. As DNA, the CDR3 is TGTGCCAGCAGCGTAGGAATAGGGCCGGTAGCGGGGAACTACGAGCAGTACTTC. Translation gives CASSVGIGPVAGNYEQYF.

This sequence joins TRBV7-6 and TRBJ1-3, with D hard to call. The V end lost 3 bases, the J end lost 4 bases, and 10 bases lay between the germline ends. Germline V gene data show CDR1 as SGHVS and CDR2 as FNYEAQ. The CDR3 consists of 14 residues. The CDR3: CASSLGSSGNTIYF. For the CDR3, the DNA is TGTGCCAGCAGCTTGGGTAGTAGCGGAAACACCATATATTTT.

The CDR3 DNA sequence: TGTGCCAGCAGCGAGGCCGGGACAGGGAAGAATGAGCAGTTCTTC. It yields the protein CASSEAGTGKNEQFF. The chain joins TRBV5-4 to TRBJ2-1; 9 bases are shared with TRBD1. The CDR3 loop spans 15 amino acids. CDR1 SGHNT and CDR2 YYREEE come from the germline V gene (reference sequence). J gave up 7 bases and V 4 bases, and 9 bases lay outside the gene matches.

The chain recombines TRBV11-2 with TRBJ1-3; weak D call: TRBD1 (6 bases). Germline CDR1 SGHAT, CDR2 FQNNGV. This CDR3 has 14 amino acids. Trimming left V 4 bases short and J 2 bases short, with 9 bases between. The CDR3 reads CASSSQGPGNTIYF. CDR3 nucleotides: TGTGCCAGCAGCTCACAGGGTCCTGGAAACACCATATATTTT.

This clone was observed a few times. DNA of the CDR3: TGTGCCAGCAGTTTACTTCCGGGACAGGGGATGGATGAGCAGTTCTTC. Residues: CASSLLPGQGMDEQFF. J is TRBJ2-1 and V is TRBV27; 10 nucleotides align to TRBD1. This CDR3 has 16 amino acids. Germline CDR1 is MNHEY and CDR2 is SMNVEV (reference sequence). Trimming took 2 bases from V and 8 from J; bases not matched to a gene: 9.

V is TRBV2 and J is TRBJ2-1, with 8 bases that match TRBD1. Germline V gene lookup returns CDR1 SNHLY and CDR2 FYNNEI. The CDR3 sequence is 15 residues long. V shed 5 bases, J shed 0 bases, and the junction held 3 bases outside the gene matches. The CDR3 reads CASSTDRGSYNEQFF. DNA for the CDR3: TGTGCCAGCAGTACAGACAGGGGCTCCTACAATGAGCAGTTCTTC.

The chain joins TRBV6-6 to TRBJ2-2, with a possible D match to TRBD1 (5 bases). The CDR3 extends over 14 amino acids. Germline loops: CDR1 MNHNY, CDR2 SVGAGI (reference sequence). Trimming removed 6 bases at V and 1 base at J, with 9 bases between. The CDR3: CASSHTGNTGELFF. In DNA form, the CDR3 reads TGTGCCAGCAGCCACACAGGGAACACCGGGGAGCTGTTTTTT.

In this sample, this clone turned up a few times. The rearrangement joins TRBV6-5 to TRBJ1-6; D not resolved. This CDR3 has 14 amino acids. Germline assignment: CDR1 MNHEY and CDR2 SVGAGI. Between the trimmed V and J ends, which lost 6 bases and 5 bases, there was a span of 11 bases. In nucleotides, the CDR3 is TGTGCCAGCAGCAACGGACTGGATAATTCACCCCTCCACTTT. This translates into CASSNGLDNSPLHF.

In this sample, this clone turned up once. This rearrangement joins TRBV24-1 to TRBJ2-5; perhaps TRBD1 as D (5 bases). V dropped 4 bases and J dropped 5 bases, with 10 bases sitting between them. In germline, CDR1 is KGHDR, CDR2 SFDVKD. The CDR3 sequence is 13 residues long. Written as DNA, the CDR3 is TGTGCCACCAGTGAGTCAGGGTGGGAGACCCAGTACTTC. This codes for CATSESGWETQYF.

This sequence joins TRBV11-2 and TRBJ2-5; the match to TRBD2 covers 9 bases. Per germline, CDR1 SGHAT and CDR2 FQNNGV. The CDR3 has 16 residues. V lost 5 bases, J lost 5 bases, and 12 bases stayed unmatched. This CDR3 is CASSIRPGLAGETQYF. CDR3 nucleotides: TGTGCCAGCAGCATAAGACCGGGACTAGCAGGCGAGACCCAGTACTTC.

The gene calls are TRBV28 and TRBJ1-2; no clear D gene. Germline V gene sequence: CDR1 MDHEN, CDR2 SYDVKM. The CDR3 is 14 residues long. Deletions cut 3 bases from V and 8 bases from J, with 16 bases between. CDR3: CASSLLLSGRGYTF. The CDR3 nucleotides are TGTGCCAGCAGTTTGTTATTGTCCGGCAGGGGCTACACCTTC.

In its sample, this clone was seen a few times. V gene TRBV30 combines with J gene TRBJ2-7, with 10 bases aligning to TRBD2. Germline V CDR1 and CDR2: GTSNPN, SVGIG (reference sequence). The CDR3 length is 14 residues. The trim removed 4 bases at V and 6 bases at J, leaving 9 bases unmatched. CDR3 in amino acids: CAWNHLAGAAEQYF. The CDR3 bases are TGTGCCTGGAATCACCTAGCGGGAGCGGCCGAGCAGTACTTC.

The V call is TRBV18, the J call TRBJ1-6; perhaps TRBD1 as D (5 bases). CDR1 is KGHSH and CDR2 is LQKENI in the germline V gene. Trimming cost V 1 base and J 9 bases, with 16 bases left between them. The CDR3 runs to 16 residues. The CDR3: CASSPRRPGRGSPLHF. CDR3 DNA sequence: TGTGCCAGCTCACCACGGCGGCCGGGTAGGGGTTCACCCCTCCACTTT.

This clone was found a few times. The rearrangement joins TRBV25-1 to TRBJ2-3; TRBD1 matches 11 bases. Germline-derived CDR1 and CDR2 are MGHDK and SYGVNS. The CDR3 spans 14 residues. Trimming took 4 bases from V and 4 from J; bases not matched to a gene: 1. The CDR3 DNA follows: TGTGCCAGCAGTGGGACAGGGGGCCCAGATACGCAGTATTTT. Amino acid sequence: CASSGTGGPDTQYF.

This clone was observed a single time. The gene calls are TRBV27 and TRBJ2-7, with D possibly matching TRBD1 (6 bases). V was cut by 5 bases and J by 3 bases, with 11 bases left in between. Germline V gene sequence: CDR1 MNHEY, CDR2 SMNVEV (reference sequence). The CDR3 has 13 residues. In DNA form, the CDR3 reads TGTGCCAGCAGTCGACAGGCCAACTACGAGCAGTACTTC. Its protein is CASSRQANYEQYF.

This clone came up many times. V and J are TRBV10-3 and TRBJ1-2; perhaps TRBD1 as D (5 bases). In germline, CDR1 is ENHRY, CDR2 SYGVKD. The CDR3 loop spans 13 amino acids. Trimming cost V 6 bases and J 2 bases, with 10 bases left between them. The CDR3: CAISKRQNYGYTF. The CDR3 coding sequence is TGTGCCATCAGCAAAAGACAGAACTATGGCTACACCTTC.

The chain employs TRBV3-1 (or the pseudogene TRBV3-2) and TRBJ2-3; D is unresolved. Trimming removed 4 bases at V and 0 bases at J, with 11 bases between. The CDR3 is 15 amino acids. Looked up from germline, CDR1 is LGHDT and CDR2 is YNNKEL (reference sequence). CDR3 DNA: TGTGCCAGCAGCCTGGAGCTAGTTAGCACAGATACGCAGTATTTT. Translated: CASSLELVSTDTQYF.

Only one count was recorded for this clone. The chain recombines TRBV2 with TRBJ2-7, with TRBD1 identical over 10 bases. V lost 9 bases, J lost 6 bases, and 8 bases stayed unmatched. Germline CDR1 and CDR2: SNHLY and FYNNEI. The CDR3 consists of 13 residues. The CDR3 protein is CARRGTGEREQYF. The DNA for the CDR3 is TGTGCCAGGAGAGGGACAGGGGAACGCGAGCAGTACTTC.

The chain recombines TRBV6-2 or TRBV6-3 with TRBJ1-2; D is perhaps TRBD1 (6 bases). The CDR3 contains 14 residues. CDR1 MNHEY and CDR2 SVGEGT come from the germline V gene. V was shortened by 7 bases and J by 7 bases, with 19 bases between the two germline ends. This chain's CDR3 is CASIPQYRVGGYTF. CDR3 DNA sequence: TGTGCCAGCATCCCACAATACAGGGTCGGTGGCTACACCTTC.

CDR3 residues: CASSLLIARPGSYGYTF. CDR3 DNA: TGTGCCAGCAGCTTGCTTATAGCAAGACCGGGATCGTATGGCTACACCTTC. The J gene is TRBJ1-2, the V gene TRBV5-6; D not resolved. The CDR3 runs 17 residues. V dropped 1 base and J dropped 5 bases, with 21 bases sitting between them. The V gene's germline CDR1 is SGHDT and CDR2 YYEEEE. Using reference TRBV5-6 and TRBJ1-2 for the parts outside the CDR3, the full variable domain is DAGVTQSPTHLIKTRGQQVTLRCSPKSGHDTVSWYQQALGQGPQFIFQYYEEEERQRGNFPDRFSGHQFPNYSSELNVNALLLGDSALYLCASSLLIARPGSYGYTFGSGTRLTVV.